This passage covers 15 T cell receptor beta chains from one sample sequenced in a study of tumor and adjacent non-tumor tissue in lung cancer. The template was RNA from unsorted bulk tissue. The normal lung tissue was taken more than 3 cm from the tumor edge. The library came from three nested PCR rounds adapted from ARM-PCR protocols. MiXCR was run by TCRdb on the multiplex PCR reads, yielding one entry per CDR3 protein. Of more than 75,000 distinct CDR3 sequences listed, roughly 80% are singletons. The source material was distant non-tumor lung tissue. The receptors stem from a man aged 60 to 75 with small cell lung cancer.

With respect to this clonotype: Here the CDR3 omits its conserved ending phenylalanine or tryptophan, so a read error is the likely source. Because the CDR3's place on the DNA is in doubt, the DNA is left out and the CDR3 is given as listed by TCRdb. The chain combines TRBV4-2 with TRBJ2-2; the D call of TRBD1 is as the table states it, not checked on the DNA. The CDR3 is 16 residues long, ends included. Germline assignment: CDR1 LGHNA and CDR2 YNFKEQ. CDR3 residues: CASSQDLRENTGELFS.

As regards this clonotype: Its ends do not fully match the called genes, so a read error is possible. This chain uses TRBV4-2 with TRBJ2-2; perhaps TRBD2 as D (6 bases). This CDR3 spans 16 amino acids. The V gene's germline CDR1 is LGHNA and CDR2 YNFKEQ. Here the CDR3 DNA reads TGTGCCAGCAGCCCCGGACTAATGAGGAACACCGGGGAGCTGTTCTTT. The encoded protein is CASSPGLMRNTGELFF.

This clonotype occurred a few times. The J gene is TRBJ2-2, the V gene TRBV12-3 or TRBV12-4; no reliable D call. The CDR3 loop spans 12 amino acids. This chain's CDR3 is CVSSFFGGELFF. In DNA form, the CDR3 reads TGTGTTAGCAGTTTTTTTGGCGGGGAGCTGTTTTTT.

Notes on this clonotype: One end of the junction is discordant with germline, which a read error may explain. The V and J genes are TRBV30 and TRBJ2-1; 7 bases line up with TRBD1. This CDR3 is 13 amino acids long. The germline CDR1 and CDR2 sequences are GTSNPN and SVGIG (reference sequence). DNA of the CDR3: TGTGCTCGGGACAGTGGGTTTGGGAATGTGCAGTTCTTC. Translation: CARDSGFGNVQFF.

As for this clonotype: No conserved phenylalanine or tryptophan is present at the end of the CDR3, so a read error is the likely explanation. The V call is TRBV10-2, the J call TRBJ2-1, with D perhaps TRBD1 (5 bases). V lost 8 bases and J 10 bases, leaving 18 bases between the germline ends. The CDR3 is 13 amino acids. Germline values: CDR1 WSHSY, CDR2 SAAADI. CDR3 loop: CASCETDQGEQFL. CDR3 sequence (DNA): TGCGCCAGCTGCGAGACTGACCAGGGCGAGCAGTTCCTC.

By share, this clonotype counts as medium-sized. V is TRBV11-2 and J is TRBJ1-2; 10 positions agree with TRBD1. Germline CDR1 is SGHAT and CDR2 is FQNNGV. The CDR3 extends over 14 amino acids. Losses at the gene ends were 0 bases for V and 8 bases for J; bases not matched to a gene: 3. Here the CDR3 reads CASSLEGQGVGYTF. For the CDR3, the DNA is TGTGCCAGCAGCTTAGAAGGACAGGGGGTCGGCTACACCTTC. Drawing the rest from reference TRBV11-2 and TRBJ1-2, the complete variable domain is EAGVAQSPRYKIIEKRQSVAFWCNPISGHATLYWYQQILGQGPKLLIQFQNNGVVDDSQLPKDRFSAERLKGVDSTLKIQPAKLEDSAVYLCASSLEGQGVGYTFGSGTRLTVV.

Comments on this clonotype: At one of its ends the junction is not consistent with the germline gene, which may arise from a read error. The CDR3 region has the DNA TGCAGTGCTAGAGGGATCAGCGGTTACAATTACCAGATCTTC. Its protein product is CSARGISGYNYQIF. The V gene is TRBV20-1, the J gene TRBJ2-1; the D gene is possibly TRBD2 (5 bases). The CDR3 contains 14 residues. Germline V gene sequence: CDR1 DFQATT, CDR2 SNEGSKA (reference sequence).

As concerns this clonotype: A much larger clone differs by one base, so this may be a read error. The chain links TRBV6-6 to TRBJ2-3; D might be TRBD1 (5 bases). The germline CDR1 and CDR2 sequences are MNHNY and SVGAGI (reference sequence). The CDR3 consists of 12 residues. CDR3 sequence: CVSSRKDIGQYF. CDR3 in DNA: TGTGTCAGCAGCCGAAAGGACATTGGGCAGTATTTT.

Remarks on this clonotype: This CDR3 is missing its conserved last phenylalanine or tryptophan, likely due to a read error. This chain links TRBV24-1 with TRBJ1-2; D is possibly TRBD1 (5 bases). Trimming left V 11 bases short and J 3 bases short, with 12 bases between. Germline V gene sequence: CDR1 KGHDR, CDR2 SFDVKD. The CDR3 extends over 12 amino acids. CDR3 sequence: CAISGNHYGYTS. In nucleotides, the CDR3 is TGTGCCATCTCAGGGAATCACTATGGCTACACCTCC.

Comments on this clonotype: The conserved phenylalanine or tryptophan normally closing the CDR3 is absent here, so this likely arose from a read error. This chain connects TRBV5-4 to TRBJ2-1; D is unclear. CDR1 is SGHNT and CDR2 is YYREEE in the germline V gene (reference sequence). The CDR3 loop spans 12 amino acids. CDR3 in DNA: TGTGTCAGCAGCTTGGGGTTGGATGAGCAGTTCATC. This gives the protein CVSSLGLDEQFI.

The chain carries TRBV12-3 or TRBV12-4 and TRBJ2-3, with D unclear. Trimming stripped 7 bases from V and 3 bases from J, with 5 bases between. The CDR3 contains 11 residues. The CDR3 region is CASTSTDTQYF. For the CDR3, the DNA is TGTGCCAGCACTTCAACAGATACGCAGTATTTT.

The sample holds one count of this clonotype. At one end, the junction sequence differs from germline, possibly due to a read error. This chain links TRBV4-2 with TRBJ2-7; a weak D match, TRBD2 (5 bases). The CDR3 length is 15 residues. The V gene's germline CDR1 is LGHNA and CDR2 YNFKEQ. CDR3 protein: CANSQERTGVYEQYF. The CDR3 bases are TGTGCCAACAGCCAGGAGCGGACTGGGGTCTACGAGCAGTACTTC.

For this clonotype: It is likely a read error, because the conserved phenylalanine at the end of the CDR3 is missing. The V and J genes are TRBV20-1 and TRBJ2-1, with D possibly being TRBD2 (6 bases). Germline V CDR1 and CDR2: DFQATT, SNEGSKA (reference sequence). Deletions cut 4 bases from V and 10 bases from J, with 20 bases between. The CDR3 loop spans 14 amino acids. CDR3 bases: TGCAGTGCTACCCCCGGGATTAGCGGTAACGAGCAGTTCTTA. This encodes CSATPGISGNEQFL.

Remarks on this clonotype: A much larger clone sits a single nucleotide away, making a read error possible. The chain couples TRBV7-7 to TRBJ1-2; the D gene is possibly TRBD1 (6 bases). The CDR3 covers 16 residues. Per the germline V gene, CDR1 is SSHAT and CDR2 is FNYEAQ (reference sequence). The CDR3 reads CASSLAGGGWCYGYTF. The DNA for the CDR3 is TGTGCTAGCAGCTTAGCCGGGGGCGGGTGGTGCTATGGCTACACCTTC.

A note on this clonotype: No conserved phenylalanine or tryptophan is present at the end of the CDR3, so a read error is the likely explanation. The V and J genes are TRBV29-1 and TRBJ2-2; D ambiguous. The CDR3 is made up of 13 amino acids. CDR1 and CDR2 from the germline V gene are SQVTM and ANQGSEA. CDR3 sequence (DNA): TGCATCGTTAGGTCAGCGAACACCGGGGAGCTGTTTCTT. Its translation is CIVRSANTGELFL.